Listed below are T cell receptor beta chains from one sample, sequenced in a study of T cells in Graves' hyperthyroidism and ophthalmopathy. TCRdb reanalysed the multiplex PCR reads using MiXCR and keeps one entry per CDR3 protein. This table holds about 350,000 distinct CDR3 sequences, approximately 13% found once. The sequencing sample was made of blood. All receptors derive from a woman aged 25 to 39 with Graves' hyperthyroidism. Each CDR3 is given with its conserved first and last residue. A D gene is named only where the DNA matches it firmly. Not all rows give a size; the values are once, few, many and, for expanded clones, a class.

TRBV7-9	TRBD2	NA	13	TRBJ2-5	CAGRGGAQETQYF	TGTGCCGGCCGGGGGGGGGCCCAAGAGACCCAGTACTTC
TRBV20-1	TRBD2	few	13	TRBJ2-1	CSALSGRFDEQFF	TGCAGTGCCTTAAGCGGGAGATTCGATGAGCAGTTCTTC
TRBV27	NA	few	11	TRBJ2-7	CASRGLYEQYF	TGTGCCAGCAGGGGGCTCTACGAGCAGTACTTC
TRBV6-1	TRBD1	NA	17	TRBJ1-5	CATSSGQGKYSNQPQHF	TGTGCCACCTCATCTGGACAGGGGAAATATAGCAATCAGCCCCAGCATTTT
TRBV5-6	TRBD1	NA	15	TRBJ2-2	CASSYGTGGPGELFF	TGTGCCAGCAGCTACGGGACAGGGGGTCCCGGGGAGCTGTTTTTT
TRBV9	TRBD2	many	19	TRBJ2-5	CASSVTPRGGTSGEETQYF	TGTGCCAGCAGCGTAACCCCCCGCGGTGGTACTAGCGGGGAAGAGACCCAGTACTTC
TRBV3-1	NA	many	16	TRBJ1-3	CASSPVGRASRNTIYF	TGTGCCAGCAGCCCAGTTGGCAGGGCGTCTAGGAACACCATATATTTT
TRBV6-1	TRBD2	many	18	TRBJ2-7	CASSEESLAGATYGEQYF	TGTGCCAGCAGTGAAGAGTCTCTAGCGGGAGCTACCTACGGAGAGCAGTACTTC
TRBV29-1	NA	NA	15	TRBJ2-1	CSVPKSRPLYNEQFF	TGCAGCGTTCCAAAGTCCCGACCACTTTACAATGAGCAGTTCTTC
TRBV12-3/TRBV12-4	NA	many	20	TRBJ1-4	CASTPGDRAGDHATNEKLFF	TGTGCCAGCACTCCTGGGGATAGGGCAGGCGACCATGCAACTAATGAAAAACTGTTTTTT
TRBV24-1	NA	many	12	TRBJ1-5	CATSDPNQPQHF	TGTGCCACCAGTGATCCAAATCAGCCCCAGCATTTT
TRBV7-2	TRBD1	many	15	TRBJ2-1	CASSLGGQGVYEQFF	TGTGCCAGCAGCTTAGGCGGACAGGGGGTCTATGAGCAGTTCTTC
TRBV19	NA	NA	14	TRBJ2-7	CASSPRDGAYEQYF	TGTGCCAGTAGTCCCCGGGACGGAGCCTACGAGCAGTACTTC
TRBV5-4	TRBD2	NA	15	TRBJ2-3	CASSLAGGRASTQYF	TGTGCCAGCAGCTTGGCCGGCGGGAGGGCGAGTACGCAGTATTTT
TRBV3-1	NA	many	14	TRBJ2-5	CASSQDTSRETQYF	TGTGCCAGCAGCCAAGATACCAGCAGGGAGACCCAGTACTTC
TRBV10-3	TRBD1	few	19	TRBJ2-3	CAIRIDRGLHPTEGDTQYF	TGTGCCATCCGGATAGACAGGGGGCTACACCCAACAGAGGGAGATACGCAGTATTTT
TRBV6-1	NA	many	15	TRBJ2-2	CASLSAGTYTGELFF	TGTGCCAGCTTGTCTGCGGGGACGTACACCGGGGAGCTGTTTTTT